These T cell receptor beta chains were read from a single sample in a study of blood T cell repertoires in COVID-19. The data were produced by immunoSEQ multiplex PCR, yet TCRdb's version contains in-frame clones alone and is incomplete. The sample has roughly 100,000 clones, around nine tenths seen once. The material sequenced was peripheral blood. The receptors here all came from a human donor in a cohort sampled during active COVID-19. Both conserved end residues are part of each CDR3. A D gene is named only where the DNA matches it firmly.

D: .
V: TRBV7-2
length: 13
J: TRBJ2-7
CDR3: CASSFTRADEQYF

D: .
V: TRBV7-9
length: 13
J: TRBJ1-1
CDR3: CASSLGSSTEAFF

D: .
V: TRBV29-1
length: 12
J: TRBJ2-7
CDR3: CSVEGLGAGQYF

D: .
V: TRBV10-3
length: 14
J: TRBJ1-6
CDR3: CAIRGGSRNSPLHF

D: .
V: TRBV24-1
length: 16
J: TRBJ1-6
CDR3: CATKSKRLTPGSPLHF

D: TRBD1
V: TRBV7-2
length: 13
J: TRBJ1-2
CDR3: CASSFDRVDGYTF

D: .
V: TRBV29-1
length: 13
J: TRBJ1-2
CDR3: CSGGGGIGYGYTF

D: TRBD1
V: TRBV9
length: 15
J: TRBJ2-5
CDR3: CASSVAPGTEETQYF

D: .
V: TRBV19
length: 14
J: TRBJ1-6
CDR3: CASSGRVHNSPLHF

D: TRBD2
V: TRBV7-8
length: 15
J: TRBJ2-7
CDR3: CASSWTSVDSYEQYF

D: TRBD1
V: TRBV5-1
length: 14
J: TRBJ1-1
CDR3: CASSFSDRVTEAFF

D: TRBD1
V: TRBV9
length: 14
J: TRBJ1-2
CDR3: CASSSGQGDYGYTF

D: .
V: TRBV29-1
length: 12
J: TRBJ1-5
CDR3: CSVGARGQPQHF

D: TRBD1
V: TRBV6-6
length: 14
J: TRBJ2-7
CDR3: CATFRGQGGHEQYF

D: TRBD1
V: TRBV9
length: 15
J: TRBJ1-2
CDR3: CASSAGQGQVYGYTF

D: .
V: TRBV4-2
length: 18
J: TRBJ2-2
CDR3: CASSQERQAMSSGGELFF

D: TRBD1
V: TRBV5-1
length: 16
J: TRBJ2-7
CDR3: CASSLVPGTGTYEQYF

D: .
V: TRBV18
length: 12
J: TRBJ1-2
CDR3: CASSSRGYGYTF

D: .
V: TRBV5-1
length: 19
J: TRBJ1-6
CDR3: CASPGRGGDHCLYNSPLHF

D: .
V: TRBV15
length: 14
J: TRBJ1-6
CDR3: CATSRDYAGSPLHF

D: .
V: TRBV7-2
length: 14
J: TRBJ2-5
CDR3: CASSSPRGPETQYF

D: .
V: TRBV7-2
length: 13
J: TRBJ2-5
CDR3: CASSLESRGTQYF

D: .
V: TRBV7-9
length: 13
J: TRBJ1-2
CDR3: CASSYDAYRGYTF

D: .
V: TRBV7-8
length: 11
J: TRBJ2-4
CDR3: CASSTGNIQYF

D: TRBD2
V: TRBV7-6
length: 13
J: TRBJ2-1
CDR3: CASSLGGPNEQFF

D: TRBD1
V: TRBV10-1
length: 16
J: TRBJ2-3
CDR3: CASSESKGGRTDTQYF

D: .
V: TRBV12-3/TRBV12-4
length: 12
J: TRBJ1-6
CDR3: CASSLGQTPLHF

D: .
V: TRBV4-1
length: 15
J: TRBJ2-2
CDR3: CASSPTQPHTGELFF

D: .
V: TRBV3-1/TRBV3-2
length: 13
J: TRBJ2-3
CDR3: CASSQDTSPGQYF

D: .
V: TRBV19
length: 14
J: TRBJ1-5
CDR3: CASSPRTVNQPQHF

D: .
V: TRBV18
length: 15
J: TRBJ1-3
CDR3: CASSPRQVSGNTIYF

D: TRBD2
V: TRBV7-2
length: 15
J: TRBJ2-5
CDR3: CASSRTGGPGETQYF

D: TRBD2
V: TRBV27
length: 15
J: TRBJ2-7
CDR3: CASSLWGGSGYEQYF

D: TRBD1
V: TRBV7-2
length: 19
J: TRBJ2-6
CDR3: CASSWGLTGLSSGANVLTF

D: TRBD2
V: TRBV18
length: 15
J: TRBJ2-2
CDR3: CASSPSGGTTGELFF

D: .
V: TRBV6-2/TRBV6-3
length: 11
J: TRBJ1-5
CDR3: CASSLNQPQHF

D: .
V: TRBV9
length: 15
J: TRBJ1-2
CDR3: CASSVVPFRNYGYTF

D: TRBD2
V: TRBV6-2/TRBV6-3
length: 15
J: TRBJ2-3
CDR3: CASSYRGLGTDTQYF

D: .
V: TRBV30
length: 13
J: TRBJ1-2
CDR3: CAWSEGDDYGYTF

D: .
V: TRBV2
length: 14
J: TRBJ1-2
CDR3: CASSEQGGKGGYTF

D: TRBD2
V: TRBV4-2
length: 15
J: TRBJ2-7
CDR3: CASSGPGLKPYEQYF

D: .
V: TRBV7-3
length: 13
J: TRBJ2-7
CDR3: CASSLSTQAEQYF

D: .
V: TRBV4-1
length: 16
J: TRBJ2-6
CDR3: CASSQDISSGANVLTF

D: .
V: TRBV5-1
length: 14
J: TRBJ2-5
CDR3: CASSLQGGRETQYF

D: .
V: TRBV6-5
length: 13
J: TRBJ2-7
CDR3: CASRLPSSYEQYF

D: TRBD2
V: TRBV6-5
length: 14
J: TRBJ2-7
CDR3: CASRGLAGAYEQYF

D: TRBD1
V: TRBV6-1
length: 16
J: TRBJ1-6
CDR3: CASSEASTGSNSPLHF

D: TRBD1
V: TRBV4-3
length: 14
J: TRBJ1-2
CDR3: CASSPGQGAYGYTF

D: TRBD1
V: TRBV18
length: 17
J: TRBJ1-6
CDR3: CASSPLGRDRGNSPLHF

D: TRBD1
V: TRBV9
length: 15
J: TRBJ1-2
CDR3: CASSVGDRGYYGYTF

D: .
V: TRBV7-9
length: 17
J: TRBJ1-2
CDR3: CASSLAKRGRRNYGYTF

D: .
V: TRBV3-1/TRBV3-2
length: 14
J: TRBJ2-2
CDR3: CASSQYINSGELFF